This passage covers 9 T cell receptor beta chains from one sample sequenced in a study of blood T cell repertoires in COVID-19. The protocol was immunoSEQ multiplex PCR, while the TCRdb copy is restricted to in-frame clones and leaves out a portion. The sample records roughly 260,000 clones, about 85% being singletons. Sequencing was carried out using PBMCs or T cells enriched from blood (not recorded which). The receptors were sampled from a woman aged 30 to 39 with acute COVID-19.

This chain links TRBV19 with TRBJ2-5; a weak D match, TRBD2 (6 bases). Trimming pared 3 bases from V and 0 bases from J, leaving 11 bases between. The germline V gene encodes CDR1 LNHDA and CDR2 SQIVND (reference sequence). The CDR3 is 15 amino acids. CDR3 sequence reads: CASSINGGHQETQYF. The CDR3 DNA reads TGTGCCAGTAGTATTAACGGGGGACACCAAGAGACCCAGTACTTC.

The rearrangement joins TRBV10-3 to TRBJ1-2, with 8 bases that match TRBD1. The length of the CDR3 is 15 residues. Germline loops: CDR1 ENHRY, CDR2 SYGVKD. The J segment lost 8 bases and the V segment lost 0 bases, leaving 8 bases of the junction unmatched. As DNA, the CDR3 is TGTGCCATCAGTGAGTCGACAGGGGAACTGGAAGGCTACACCTTC. As protein: CAISESTGELEGYTF.

Only a few counts were recorded for this clone. This CDR3 reads CASSWGDRRNTEAFF. The DNA of the CDR3 is TGTGCCAGCAGTTGGGGGGATCGTAGGAACACTGAAGCTTTCTTT. The rearrangement links TRBV28 to TRBJ1-1, with a weak D call TRBD1 (5 bases). The V end lost 4 bases, the J end lost 1 base, and 13 bases lay between the germline ends. The CDR3 contains 15 residues. Germline values: CDR1 MDHEN, CDR2 SYDVKM.

The chain employs TRBV18 and TRBJ2-5, with 7 bases that match TRBD1. Looked up from germline, CDR1 is KGHSH and CDR2 is LQKENI. The trim removed 5 bases at V and 9 bases at J, leaving 6 bases unmatched. This CDR3 contains 12 residues. The CDR3 DNA is TGTGCCAGCTCAGGGGACAGAGAACCCCAGTACTTC. This encodes CASSGDREPQYF.

This rearrangement joins TRBV5-1 to TRBJ2-2; tentative D call: TRBD2 (5 bases). From germline, CDR1 is SGHRS and CDR2 YFSETQ. Trimming removed 4 bases at V and 0 bases at J, with 10 bases between. This CDR3 has 15 amino acids. CDR3 loop: CASSGGPPNTGELFF. The DNA of the CDR3 is TGCGCCAGCAGCGGAGGACCTCCGAACACCGGGGAGCTGTTTTTT.

Only one count was recorded for this clone. This chain links TRBV7-9 with TRBJ2-3; 9 nucleotides agree with TRBD2. This CDR3 contains 14 residues. After removal of 4 bases from V and 5 bases from J, the junction contained 4 bases not matched to a gene. The germline V gene encodes CDR1 SEHNR and CDR2 FQNEAQ (reference sequence). CDR3 amino acids: CASSSSGVKDTQYF. For the CDR3, the DNA is TGTGCCAGCAGCTCTAGCGGGGTCAAAGATACGCAGTATTTT.

The gene calls are TRBV7-3 and TRBJ2-1; 7 bases are shared with TRBD2. The CDR3 extends over 14 amino acids. V lost 5 bases, J lost 9 bases, and 10 bases stayed unmatched. CDR1 and CDR2 (germline): SGHTA, FQGTGA. CDR3 sequence (DNA): TGTGCCAGCAGCGCCCGGACTAGTCATCCTGAGCAGTTCTTC. Translation: CASSARTSHPEQFF.

The J gene is TRBJ1-4, the V gene TRBV3-1 (or the pseudogene TRBV3-2); 7 bases match TRBD1. The CDR3 extends over 16 amino acids. The J segment lost 3 bases and the V segment lost 0 bases, leaving 4 bases of the junction unmatched. CDR1 and CDR2 (germline): LGHDT, YNNKEL (reference sequence). CDR3 sequence (DNA): TGTGCCAGCAGCCAAGATTGGAGGGGGCCTAATGAAAAACTGTTTTTT. This translates into CASSQDWRGPNEKLFF.

The chain couples TRBV28 to TRBJ2-7; tentative D call: TRBD2 (7 bases). The CDR3 loop spans 16 amino acids. V lost 3 bases and J 0 bases, leaving 15 bases between the germline ends. Germline CDR1 is MDHEN and CDR2 is SYDVKM. CDR3 sequence (DNA): TGTGCCAGCAGTTTGTCAGGCGGGGGCACCTCCTACGAGCAGTACTTC. Its translation: CASSLSGGGTSYEQYF.